The 30 T cell receptor beta chains below come from one sample, sequenced in a study of blood T cell repertoires in COVID-19. Some clones are missing from TCRdb's copy, which holds only in-frame ones; the method was immunoSEQ multiplex PCR. The repertoire includes approximately 220,000 clones, approximately 80% of them detected once, and about 4.5% sits in the top ten. The sequenced sample consisted of peripheral blood. These receptors all stem from a woman in her 70s with acute or convalescent COVID-19.

V and J are TRBV10-1 and TRBJ2-7; D perhaps matches TRBD1 (6 bases). From germline, CDR1 is WNHNN and CDR2 SYGVQD (reference sequence). Trimming cost V 10 bases and J 5 bases, with 12 bases left between them. The CDR3 is 11 residues long. DNA of the CDR3: TGCGCCACCCAGGGGAGCCACGAGCAGTACTTC. The encoded protein is CATQGSHEQYF.

This clone occurred a few times. J is TRBJ1-2 and V is TRBV9; 12 bases align to TRBD1. Per germline, CDR1 SGDLS and CDR2 YYNGEE. This CDR3 region has 15 residues. J was trimmed by 4 bases and V by 1 base; bases with no gene match: 2. The CDR3 is CASSVLGQGAYGYTF. Written as DNA, the CDR3 is TGTGCCAGCAGCGTACTGGGACAGGGGGCCTATGGCTACACCTTC.

The chain carries TRBV29-1 and TRBJ2-7, with a possible D match to TRBD1 (6 bases). This CDR3 comprises 14 residues. The germline CDR1 and CDR2 sequences are SQVTM and ANQGSEA. Trimming shortened V by 7 bases and J by 0 bases, and 16 bases separated the two germline ends. The CDR3 region is CSAQTQGVSYEQYF. CDR3 in DNA: TGCAGCGCCCAGACACAGGGTGTCTCCTACGAGCAGTACTTC.

The chain employs TRBV5-1 and TRBJ2-3, with 7 bases lining up with TRBD2. The CDR3 spans 15 residues. With 5 bases clipped from V and 3 bases from J, the junction kept 9 bases outside the gene matches. Germline V gene data show CDR1 as SGHRS and CDR2 as YFSETQ. The CDR3 spells CASRDAGVGTDTQYF. CDR3 sequence (DNA): TGCGCCAGCAGGGACGCGGGGGTTGGGACAGATACGCAGTATTTT.

A few counts support this clone. The chain uses TRBV29-1 and TRBJ2-3; 7 positions match TRBD2. The germline V gene has CDR1 SQVTM and CDR2 ANQGSEA. Losses at the gene ends were 3 bases for V and 6 bases for J; bases not matched to a gene: 3. The length of the CDR3 is 12 residues. The DNA for the CDR3 is TGCAGCGTTGAGAGAGCGGGGGATACGCAGTATTTT. Protein sequence: CSVERAGDTQYF.

This clone was found many times. The chain is built from TRBV4-2 and TRBJ2-7; no reliable D call. Germline CDR1 is LGHNA and CDR2 is YNFKEQ. Trimming took 1 base from V and 6 from J, leaving 10 bases between them. This CDR3 region has 13 residues. CDR3 amino acids: CASSQGEASEQYF. CDR3 coding DNA: TGTGCCAGCAGCCAAGGTGAGGCTTCCGAGCAGTACTTC.

This chain links TRBV5-5 with TRBJ2-2; TRBD2 is a possible D gene (5 bases). CDR3 length: 14 amino acids. Trimming took off 5 bases at V and 1 base at J, with 9 bases between the two ends. The germline gives CDR1 SGHKS, CDR2 YYEKEE (reference sequence). CDR3: CASSVSGNTGELFF. In DNA form, the CDR3 reads TGTGCCAGCAGTGTAAGCGGGAACACCGGGGAGCTGTTTTTT.

Note on this clone: Distinct nucleotide sequences in the sample also encode this CDR3. The V call is TRBV9, the J call TRBJ1-2; TRBD1 agrees at 9 bases. The length of the CDR3 is 15 residues. J was trimmed by 1 base and V by 2 bases; bases with no gene match: 3. Per germline, CDR1 SGDLS and CDR2 YYNGEE. CDR3 DNA: TGTGCCAGCAGCGTGGAGACAGGGGGTAACTATGGCTACACCTTC. It translates to CASSVETGGNYGYTF.

The rearrangement joins TRBV7-9 to TRBJ2-7; D is possibly TRBD2 (5 bases). Germline V lookup: CDR1 SEHNR, CDR2 FQNEAQ (reference sequence). The ends were cut back, 5 bases at V and 13 bases at J, with 15 bases in the middle. CDR3 length equals 11 residues. This CDR3 reads CASSGGRTQYF. For the CDR3, the DNA is TGTGCCAGCAGCGGAGGACGCACGCAATACTTC.

This clone was seen only a few times. The chain joins TRBV19 to TRBJ1-6; the match to TRBD1 covers 8 bases. V shed 8 bases and J 0 bases; nucleotides not matched to a gene: 6. This CDR3 is built from 16 residues. In germline, CDR1 is LNHDA, CDR2 SQIVND (reference sequence). For the CDR3, the DNA is TGTGCCAGTGGTGACAGGGGTAGCTCCTATAATTCACCCCTCCACTTT. Protein sequence: CASGDRGSSYNSPLHF.

The chain links TRBV2 to TRBJ1-6; tentatively, D is TRBD1 (5 bases). The CDR3 is 12 amino acids. V lost 8 bases to trimming and J lost 7 bases, with 9 bases between them. From germline, CDR1 is SNHLY and CDR2 FYNNEI. The CDR3 reads CASARTNSPLHF. The DNA for the CDR3 is TGTGCCAGCGCTCGGACAAATTCACCCCTCCACTTT.

The chain is built from TRBV6-6 and TRBJ2-3; 9 bases fit TRBD1. CDR1 and CDR2 from the germline V gene are MNHNY and SVGAGI (reference sequence). CDR3 size: 16 residues. J was trimmed by 2 bases and V by 6 bases; bases with no gene match: 9. CDR3: CASSLLQGAPTDTQYF. The DNA of the CDR3 is TGTGCCAGCAGCCTACTACAGGGGGCCCCCACAGATACGCAGTATTTT.

The chain links TRBV28 to TRBJ2-1; the match to TRBD2 covers 9 bases. Germline assignment: CDR1 MDHEN and CDR2 SYDVKM. With V trimmed by 5 bases and J by 0 bases, 5 bases remained unmatched. This CDR3 region has 16 residues. CDR3 protein: CASSEIAGVSYNEQFF. The DNA for the CDR3 is TGTGCCAGCAGTGAGATAGCGGGGGTCTCCTACAATGAGCAGTTCTTC.

This clone was seen a single time. The chain employs TRBV10-3 and TRBJ1-2, with TRBD1 as a possible D gene (6 bases). In germline, CDR1 is ENHRY, CDR2 SYGVKD. With 8 bases removed from V and 5 bases from J, the gap between germline ends came to 33 bases. The CDR3 sequence is 19 residues long. CDR3 in DNA: TGTGCCATCCAAGGCCCTTCTAGGGGGACGGGTCTTCAGACTTATGGCTACACCTTC. Translating it yields CAIQGPSRGTGLQTYGYTF.

This chain connects TRBV2 to TRBJ2-3; D may be TRBD2 (5 bases). Germline loops: CDR1 SNHLY, CDR2 FYNNEI. The CDR3 spans 12 residues. Trimming cost V 6 bases and J 5 bases, with 9 bases left between them. The CDR3 DNA sequence: TGTGCCAGCAGCTTACTAGGAGATACGCAGTATTTT. Amino acid sequence: CASSLLGDTQYF.

This chain joins TRBV19 and TRBJ2-5, with D tentatively TRBD1 (5 bases). CDR3 length equals 13 residues. Trimming took off 6 bases at V and 5 bases at J, with 13 bases between the two ends. Germline CDR1 is LNHDA and CDR2 is SQIVND (reference sequence). The CDR3 loop reads CASSRTPSETQYF. CDR3 coding DNA: TGTGCCAGTAGCAGGACACCATCGGAGACCCAGTACTTC.

The V call is TRBV4-1, the J call TRBJ2-1; D possibly corresponds to TRBD1 (5 bases). From germline, CDR1 is MGHRA and CDR2 YSYEKL. With 0 bases removed from V and 8 bases from J, the gap between germline ends came to 14 bases. This CDR3 has 15 amino acids. The CDR3 spells CASSQDGHTDDEQFF. CDR3 coding DNA: TGCGCCAGCAGCCAAGACGGACATACTGACGATGAGCAGTTCTTC.

The rearrangement uses TRBV19 and TRBJ2-1; 12 bases map to TRBD2. The V gene's germline CDR1 is LNHDA and CDR2 SQIVND (reference sequence). J was trimmed by 3 bases and V by 6 bases; bases with no gene match: 9. The CDR3 is 17 residues long. The DNA of the CDR3 is TGTGCCAGTAGAAACCGACTAGCGGGGGCACGCTACAATGAGCAGTTCTTC. Amino acid sequence: CASRNRLAGARYNEQFF.

This clone occurred a few times. This chain uses TRBV19 with TRBJ2-7; TRBD2 agrees at 8 bases. This CDR3 region has 13 residues. The ends lost 3 bases at V and 5 bases at J; junction bases unmatched: 3. Germline CDR1 is LNHDA and CDR2 is SQIVND (reference sequence). CDR3 DNA sequence: TGTGCCAGTAGTATCGGGAGGGGAGACGAGCAGTACTTC. As protein: CASSIGRGDEQYF.

The chain has TRBV6-5 and TRBJ2-7; TRBD1 matches at 9 bases. The CDR3 spans 16 residues. V trimming: 0 bases; J trimming: 1 base; junction bases outside the gene matches: 4. Looked up from germline, CDR1 is MNHEY and CDR2 is SVGAGI. Here the CDR3 reads CASSYSQGATSYEQYF. CDR3 DNA sequence: TGTGCCAGCAGTTACTCACAGGGGGCAACATCCTACGAGCAGTACTTC.

This chain uses TRBV4-3 with TRBJ1-6, with 8 bases fitting TRBD1. V dropped 4 bases and J dropped 6; count of bases not matched to a gene: 5. The CDR3 spans 15 residues. The germline V gene encodes CDR1 LGHNA and CDR2 YSLEER. CDR3 sequence reads: CASSLGQGSNSPLHF. In DNA, the CDR3 is TGCGCCAGCAGCCTAGGACAGGGTTCTAATTCACCCCTCCACTTT.

V and J are TRBV11-2 and TRBJ1-5, with D maybe TRBD1 (5 bases). The CDR3 has 13 residues. V shed 2 bases and J shed 5 bases, with 7 bases lying between them. The germline CDR1 and CDR2 sequences are SGHAT and FQNNGV. CDR3: CASSLTGDQPQHF. The DNA of the CDR3 is TGTGCCAGCAGCTTAACGGGGGATCAGCCCCAGCATTTT.

The chain recombines TRBV11-2 with TRBJ2-1, with 12 bases matching TRBD2. The CDR3 contains 17 residues. From germline, CDR1 is SGHAT and CDR2 FQNNGV. Trimming cost V 1 base and J 5 bases; bases outside gene matches: 6. The chain's CDR3 is CASSLAKRTSGDNEQFF. CDR3 sequence (DNA): TGTGCCAGCAGCTTAGCAAAAAGGACTAGCGGGGACAATGAGCAGTTCTTC.

The count of this clone is one. V usage is TRBV2 and J usage is TRBJ1-4; D perhaps matches TRBD1 (5 bases). The germline V gene has CDR1 SNHLY and CDR2 FYNNEI. The CDR3 loop spans 14 amino acids. The germline V and J ends were trimmed by 8 bases and 4 bases, with 14 bases remaining between them. In DNA, the CDR3 is TGTGCCAGCGGCCAACAGGTTCTTAATGAAAAACTGTTTTTT. Translated: CASGQQVLNEKLFF.

The chain has TRBV19 and TRBJ1-6, with TRBD1 matching over 9 bases. The germline V gene has CDR1 LNHDA and CDR2 SQIVND (reference sequence). The CDR3 spans 15 residues. The V and J ends lost 6 bases and 7 bases, in that order; junction bases with no gene match: 7. CDR3 protein: CASREGGQGNSPLHF. CDR3 DNA: TGTGCCAGTAGGGAGGGTGGACAGGGGAATTCACCCCTCCACTTT. Full variable domain (remainder filled in from reference TRBV19 and TRBJ1-6): DGGITQSPKYLFRKEGQNVTLSCEQNLNHDAMYWYRQDPGQGLRLIYYSQIVNDFQKGDIAEGYSVSREKKESFPLTVTSAQKNPTAFYLCASREGGQGNSPLHFGNGTRLTVT.

The genes are TRBV5-1 and TRBJ1-2; 12 bases are shared with TRBD1. Germline trimming cut 4 bases from V and 7 bases from J; bases unmatched to any gene: 5. The CDR3 extends over 14 amino acids. Germline CDR1 and CDR2: SGHRS and YFSETQ. DNA of the CDR3: TGCGCCAGCAGCCCCGGGACAGGGGGCTCTGGCTACACCTTC. Translation gives CASSPGTGGSGYTF.

The table lists this clone with a count of one. V and J are TRBV5-1 and TRBJ2-3; 9 bases map to TRBD2. CDR1 is SGHRS, CDR2 YFSETQ, per germline. The V gene end was trimmed by 0 bases and the J gene end by 1 base; junction bases not matched to a gene: 9. The CDR3 runs 18 residues. The CDR3 coding sequence is TGCGCCAGCAGCTTGGACGGGACTAGCAGGCATGGCACAGATACGCAGTATTTT. Translation gives CASSLDGTSRHGTDTQYF.

This chain joins TRBV5-6 and TRBJ1-1; the D gene is possibly TRBD1 (5 bases). The CDR3 covers 15 residues. Germline V gene data show CDR1 as SGHDT and CDR2 as YYEEEE. Trimming took 0 bases from V and 2 from J, leaving 11 bases between them. The CDR3 DNA follows: TGTGCCAGCAGCTTGGCAGGGAACCTAAACACTGAAGCTTTCTTT. It specifies CASSLAGNLNTEAFF.

The gene calls are TRBV3-1 (or the pseudogene TRBV3-2) and TRBJ1-2; 12 bases are a match to TRBD1. The CDR3 loop spans 19 amino acids. The germline gives CDR1 LGHDT, CDR2 YNNKEL (reference sequence). V shed 0 bases and J 2 bases; nucleotides not matched to a gene: 10. CDR3 in amino acids: CASSQDGRDRGPPNYGYTF. For the CDR3, the DNA is TGTGCCAGCAGCCAAGATGGTAGGGACAGGGGGCCTCCAAACTATGGCTACACCTTC.

There are a few counts of this clone. V usage is TRBV4-3 and J usage is TRBJ2-2, with 9 positions matching TRBD2. This CDR3 contains 13 residues. Trimming at V came to 6 bases and at J to 9 bases, leaving 5 bases not matched to a gene. The V gene's germline CDR1 is LGHNA and CDR2 YSLEER. CDR3 DNA sequence: TGCGCCAGCAGTCGTAGCGGGGGAAGGGAGCTGTTTTTT. It codes for CASSRSGGRELFF.